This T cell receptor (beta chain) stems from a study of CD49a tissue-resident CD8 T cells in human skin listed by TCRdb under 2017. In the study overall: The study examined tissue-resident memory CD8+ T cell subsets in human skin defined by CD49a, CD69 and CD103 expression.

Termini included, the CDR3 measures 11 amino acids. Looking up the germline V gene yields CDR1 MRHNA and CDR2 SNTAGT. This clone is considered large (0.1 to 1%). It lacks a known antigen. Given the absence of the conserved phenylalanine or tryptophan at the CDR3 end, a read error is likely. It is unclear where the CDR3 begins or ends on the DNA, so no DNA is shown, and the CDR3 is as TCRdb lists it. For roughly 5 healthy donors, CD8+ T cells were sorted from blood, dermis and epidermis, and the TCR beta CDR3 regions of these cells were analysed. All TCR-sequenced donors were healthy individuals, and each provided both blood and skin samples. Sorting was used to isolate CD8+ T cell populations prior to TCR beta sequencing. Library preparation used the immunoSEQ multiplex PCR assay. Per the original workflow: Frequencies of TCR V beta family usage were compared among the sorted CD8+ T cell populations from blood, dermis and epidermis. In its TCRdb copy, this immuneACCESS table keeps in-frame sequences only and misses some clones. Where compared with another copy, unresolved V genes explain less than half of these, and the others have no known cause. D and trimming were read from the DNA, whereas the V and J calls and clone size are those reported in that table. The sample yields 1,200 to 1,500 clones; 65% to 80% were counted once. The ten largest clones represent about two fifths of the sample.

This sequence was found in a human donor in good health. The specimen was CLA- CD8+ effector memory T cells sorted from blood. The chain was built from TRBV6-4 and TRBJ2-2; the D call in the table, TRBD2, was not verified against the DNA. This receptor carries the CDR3 CASGAGGTRRS.